These T cell receptor beta chains were read from a single sample in a study of cytomegalovirus exposure and HLA in healthy donors. Here immunoSEQ multiplex PCR was the method, and the copy in TCRdb shows in-frame clones only, minus some. Its table records fewer than 50,000 clones. The sample taken for sequencing was PBMCs. All receptors derive from a male donor in good health and CMV-seronegative. Both conserved end residues are part of each CDR3. Each record gives: J gene, D gene, V gene, CDR3 DNA, CDR3 protein. D genes are given only for firm matches.

j_gene: TRBJ1-2
d_gene: NA
v_gene: TRBV10-3
CDR3nt: TGTGCCATCAGTGAATCGGAGGTTCTTAACTATGGCTACACCTTC
CDR3aa: CAISESEVLNYGYTF

j_gene: TRBJ2-5
d_gene: TRBD1
v_gene: TRBV5-6
CDR3nt: TGTGCCAGCAGGCCGAGGCTGGGACAGGGGGCAACCCAGTACTTC
CDR3aa: CASRPRLGQGATQYF

j_gene: TRBJ1-6
d_gene: NA
v_gene: TRBV5-4
CDR3nt: TGTGCCAGCAGCTTATGGGGCATGACAGCGTCGAATAATTCACCCCTCCACTTT
CDR3aa: CASSLWGMTASNNSPLHF

j_gene: TRBJ2-2
d_gene: TRBD2
v_gene: TRBV6-4
CDR3nt: TGTGCCAGAGTAGCGGGAGAGGACACCGGGGAGCTGTTTTTT
CDR3aa: CARVAGEDTGELFF

j_gene: TRBJ2-1
d_gene: TRBD2
v_gene: TRBV28
CDR3nt: TGTGCCAGCAGTCAACTAGCGGGAGGGCCCGGTGAGCAGTTCTTC
CDR3aa: CASSQLAGGPGEQFF

j_gene: TRBJ2-3
d_gene: NA
v_gene: TRBV29-1
CDR3nt: TGCAGCGGAGGCAGGGATTCCGCAGATACGCAGTATTTT
CDR3aa: CSGGRDSADTQYF

j_gene: TRBJ2-7
d_gene: NA
v_gene: TRBV6-6
CDR3nt: TGTGCCAGCAGGGCGGACAGTTACGAGCAGTACTTC
CDR3aa: CASRADSYEQYF

j_gene: TRBJ2-1
d_gene: TRBD2
v_gene: TRBV18
CDR3nt: TGTGCCAGCTCAACAGGACTAGCGGGAGAAGGGGAGCAGTTCTTC
CDR3aa: CASSTGLAGEGEQFF

j_gene: TRBJ2-5
d_gene: NA
v_gene: TRBV9
CDR3nt: TGTGCCAGCAGCGTGGGGCAGAGGGAGACCCAGTACTTC
CDR3aa: CASSVGQRETQYF

j_gene: TRBJ1-2
d_gene: NA
v_gene: TRBV5-1
CDR3nt: TGCGCCAGCAGCTTAGGCAGGATCTTTAACTATGGCTACACCTTC
CDR3aa: CASSLGRIFNYGYTF

j_gene: TRBJ1-1
d_gene: NA
v_gene: TRBV30
CDR3nt: TGTGCCTGGAGTGAGAGGGATACTGAAGCTTTCTTT
CDR3aa: CAWSERDTEAFF

j_gene: TRBJ2-1
d_gene: TRBD2
v_gene: TRBV5-4
CDR3nt: TGTGCCAGCAGCTCCGGGACTAGCGTTTTAGGTGAGCAGTTCTTC
CDR3aa: CASSSGTSVLGEQFF

j_gene: TRBJ2-1
d_gene: NA
v_gene: TRBV9
CDR3nt: TGTGCCAGCAGCGACAACCTCGATAACGGGGTAGACAATGAGCAGTTCTTC
CDR3aa: CASSDNLDNGVDNEQFF

j_gene: TRBJ2-3
d_gene: NA
v_gene: TRBV29-1
CDR3nt: TGCAGCGTCCAACCTCTAGACACAGATACGCAGTATTTT
CDR3aa: CSVQPLDTDTQYF

j_gene: TRBJ1-1
d_gene: TRBD1
v_gene: TRBV5-8
CDR3nt: TGTGCCAGCAGCTCCCGGACAGGGGGGACTGAAGCTTTCTTT
CDR3aa: CASSSRTGGTEAFF

j_gene: TRBJ1-2
d_gene: TRBD1
v_gene: TRBV14
CDR3nt: TGTGCCAGCAGCTCACGGACAGGGAATTATGGCTACACCTTC
CDR3aa: CASSSRTGNYGYTF